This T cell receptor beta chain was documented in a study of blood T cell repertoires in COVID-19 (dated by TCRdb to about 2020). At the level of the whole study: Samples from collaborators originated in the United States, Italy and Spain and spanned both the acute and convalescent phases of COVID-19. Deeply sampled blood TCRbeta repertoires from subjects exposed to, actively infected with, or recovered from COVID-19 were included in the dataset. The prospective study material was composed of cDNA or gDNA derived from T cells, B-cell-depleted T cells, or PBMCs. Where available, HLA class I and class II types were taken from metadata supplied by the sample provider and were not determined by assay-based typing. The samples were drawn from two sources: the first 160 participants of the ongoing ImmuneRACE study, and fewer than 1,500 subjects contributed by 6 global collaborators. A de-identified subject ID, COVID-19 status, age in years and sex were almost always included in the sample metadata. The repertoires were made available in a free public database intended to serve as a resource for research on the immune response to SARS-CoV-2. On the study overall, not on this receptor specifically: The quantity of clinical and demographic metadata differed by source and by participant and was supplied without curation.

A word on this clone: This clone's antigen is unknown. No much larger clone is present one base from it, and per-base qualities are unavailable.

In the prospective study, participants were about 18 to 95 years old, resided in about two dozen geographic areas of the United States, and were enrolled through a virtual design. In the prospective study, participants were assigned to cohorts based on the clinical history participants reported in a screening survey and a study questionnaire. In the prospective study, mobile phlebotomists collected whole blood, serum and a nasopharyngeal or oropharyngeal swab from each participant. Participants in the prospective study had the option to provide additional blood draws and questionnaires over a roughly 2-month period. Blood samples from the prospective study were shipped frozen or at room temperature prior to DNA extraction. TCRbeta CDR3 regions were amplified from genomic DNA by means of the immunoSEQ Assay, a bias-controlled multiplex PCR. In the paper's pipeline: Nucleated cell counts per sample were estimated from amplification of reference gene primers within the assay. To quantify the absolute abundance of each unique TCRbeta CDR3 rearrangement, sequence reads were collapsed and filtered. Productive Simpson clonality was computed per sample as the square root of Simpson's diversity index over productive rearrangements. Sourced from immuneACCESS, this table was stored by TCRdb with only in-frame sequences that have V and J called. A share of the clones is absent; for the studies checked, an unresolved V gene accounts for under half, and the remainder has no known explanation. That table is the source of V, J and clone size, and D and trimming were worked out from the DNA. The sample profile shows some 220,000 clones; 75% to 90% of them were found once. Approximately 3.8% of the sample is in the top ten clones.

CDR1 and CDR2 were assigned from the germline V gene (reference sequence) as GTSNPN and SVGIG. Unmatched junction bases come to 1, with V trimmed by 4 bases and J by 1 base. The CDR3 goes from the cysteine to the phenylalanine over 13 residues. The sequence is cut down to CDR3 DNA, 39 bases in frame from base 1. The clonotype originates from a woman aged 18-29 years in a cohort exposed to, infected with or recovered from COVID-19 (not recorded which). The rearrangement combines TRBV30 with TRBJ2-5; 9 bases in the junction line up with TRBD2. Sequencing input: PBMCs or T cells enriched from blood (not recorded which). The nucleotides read TGTGCCTGGACTAGCGGGGCCCAAGAGACCCAGTACTTC. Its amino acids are CAWTSGAQETQYF.